The 4 T cell receptor beta chains below were found in one sample sequenced in a study of shared clonotypes between healthy human individuals. Assay: immunoSEQ multiplex PCR; the TCRdb copy retains only in-frame clones and omits some. Of 800,000 to 1,200,000 clones in the sample, about 84% are singletons; the top ten hold more than 0.5%. The sample consisted of memory CD4+ T cells from PBMCs. Subset reported: CD45RA-negative fraction. The source is a young man in good health. Some clones in this sample may be carry-over from other donors' samples.

The chain recombines TRBV19 with TRBJ1-1, with D possibly TRBD1 on 5 matching bases. Trimming removed 7 bases at V and 5 bases at J, with 14 bases between. Per germline, CDR1 LNHDA and CDR2 SQIVND (reference sequence). The CDR3 totals 13 residues. The CDR3 protein is CASKSQGQTEAFF. In nucleotides, the CDR3 is TGTGCCAGTAAAAGTCAGGGTCAAACTGAAGCTTTCTTT.

The V and J genes are TRBV6-5 and TRBJ1-5; 8 nucleotides match TRBD1. This CDR3 comprises 14 residues. Germline V lookup: CDR1 MNHEY, CDR2 SVGAGI. The CDR3 sequence: CAAGQGMGNQPQHF. Here the CDR3 DNA reads TGTGCGGCCGGACAGGGAATGGGCAATCAGCCCCAGCATTTT.

This chain connects TRBV4-3 to TRBJ2-7; D ambiguous. Per the germline V gene, CDR1 is LGHNA and CDR2 is YSLEER. This CDR3 comprises 14 residues. Trimming shortened V by 0 bases and J by 5 bases, and 11 bases separated the two germline ends. The CDR3 reads CASSQEGFGDEQYF. In DNA, the CDR3 is TGCGCCAGCAGCCAAGAAGGTTTTGGGGACGAGCAGTACTTC.

With regard to this clone: A junction end diverges from the germline sequence, so it may reflect a read error. CDR3 amino acids: CAISPGIGQPQHF. As DNA, the CDR3 is TGTGCCATCAGTCCAGGGATCGGTCAGCCCCAGCATTTT. This chain uses TRBV6-5 with TRBJ1-5; D may be TRBD1 (5 bases). CDR1 is MNHEY, CDR2 SVGAGI, per germline. The CDR3 totals 13 residues.